This T cell receptor beta chain came from a study of CD8 T cells in Susac syndrome. Reverse transcription of roughly 0.5 to 1 ug RNA was carried out with random hexamers. The CDR3 of TCR beta was amplified by immunoSEQ multiplex PCR across 54 Vbeta and 13 Jbeta. Via MiXCR, TCRdb re-called the immunoSEQ multiplex PCR reads, giving one row per CDR3 protein. The table includes around 130,000 distinct CDR3 sequences, 80% to 85% detected once. CD8+ and CD4+ T cells from blood underwent TCR beta sequencing. The multiple sclerosis controls were treatment-naive patients, and their relapsing-remitting disease was stable or active. The TEMRA cells underwent FACS enrichment, while the CD8+ and CD4+ T cells underwent negative isolation. V shed 2 bases and J 6 bases; nucleotides not matched to a gene: 8. This CDR3 region has 15 residues. The germline V gene has CDR1 MNHEY and CDR2 SVGAGI.

The TCR originated in a human donor with multiple sclerosis. The V call is TRBV6-5, the J call TRBJ1-2; 8 bases are a match to TRBD1. Sequencing was done on a sample of CD8+ T cells from PBMCs. In DNA, the CDR3 is TGTGCCAGCAGTTACCCAGGGGGCGCGGTCGATGGCTACACCTTC. It is translated as CASSYPGGAVDGYTF.